Given below is one T cell receptor beta chain in context. It may be a read error: a sequence one base away is much more abundant. This specimen belongs to a study of T cell repertoires in cytomegalovirus infection. TCRdb ran MiXCR on the reads and lists one entry per CDR3 protein. The data hold 450,000 to 600,000 distinct CDR3 sequences, with around 10% observed a single time. V lost 5 bases to trimming and J lost 3 bases; unmatched junction nucleotides: 5. The CDR3 is made up of 15 amino acids. The clonotype was recovered from a human donor in good health (CMV status not recorded). Some clones in this sample may be carry-over from other donors' samples. The V call is TRBV12-3 or TRBV12-4, the J call TRBJ2-7; 12 bases are shared with TRBD2. The sample comprised PBMCs. CDR3 in amino acids: CASSPSGGAYYEQYF. The CDR3 region has the DNA TGTGCCAGCAGTCCTAGCGGGGGGGCCTACTACGAGCAGTACTTC.